The present T cell receptor (beta chain) was sequenced within a study of T cell repertoires and HLA-DP antigens. On this clone itself: Other DNA sequences in the same sample also yield this CDR3.

Sample label signifies: CD137+ CD4 T cells sorted after culture with HeLa expressing allogeneic HLA-DP. Retrovirally transduced HeLa cells with HLA-DPA1/DPB1, HLA-DM, invariant chain and CD80 served as stimulators. CD4+ cells expanded for approximately 16 days were restimulated 20 to 25 h with allogeneic-DPB1 HeLa cells. Clones were read by immunoSEQ multiplex PCR, and TCRdb kept only the in-frame ones, dropping some. This table has fewer than 200 clones, less than 60% appearing once. Germline CDR1 and CDR2: GTSNPN and SVGIG (reference sequence). Trimming at V came to 4 bases and at J to 8 bases, leaving 6 bases not matched to a gene. The CDR3 is 13 amino acids.

Sequencing was performed on alloreactive CD137+ CD4+ T cells from cultured PBMCs. Subset of the sample: CD137+ CD4+ cells sorted after 24 h restimulation with the allogeneic HLA-DP-expressing HeLa cells. The receptor was derived from a man between 45 and 60 years old in good health and CMV-seronegative. This chain links TRBV30 with TRBJ2-3; 10 nucleotides match TRBD2. The CDR3 DNA follows: TGTGCCTGGACCCTCCTAGCGGGAGTTACGCAGTATTTT. Translated: CAWTLLAGVTQYF.